This TCR beta chain originates from a study of shared clonotypes between healthy human individuals. Only in-frame clones appear in the TCRdb table, and some are missing; sequencing was by immunoSEQ multiplex PCR. The repertoire has about 1.5 million clones, 95% to 99% of them found once; the top ten carry about 0.42%. Sequences were obtained from naive CD4+ T cells sorted from blood. The subset is: CD45RA+ positively selected. The TCR originated in a man aged 30-40 years in good health.

Here the CDR3 DNA reads TGTGCCAGCAGTAGGGGAAATGAGCAGTTCTTC. This encodes CASSRGNEQFF. The chain employs TRBV2 and TRBJ2-1; tentatively, D is TRBD1 (5 bases). The ends were cut back, 5 bases at V and 7 bases at J, with 6 bases in the middle. The CDR3 totals 11 residues. The germline V gene has CDR1 SNHLY and CDR2 FYNNEI. Using reference TRBV2 and TRBJ2-1 for the parts outside the CDR3, the full variable domain is EPEVTQTPSHQVTQMGQEVILRCVPISNHLYFYWYRQILGQKVEFLVSFYNNEISEKSEIFDDQFSVERPDGSNFTLKIRSTKLEDSAMYFCASSRGNEQFFGPGTRLTVL.